Listed below are T cell receptor beta chains from one sample, sequenced in a study of CD8+ T cells in alopecia areata. Using immunoSEQ multiplex PCR, the repertoire was profiled, and TCRdb retains in-frame clones only, with some absent. The table has around 250,000 clones, roughly two thirds seen once. Sequences were derived from CD4+ T cells sorted from blood, sampled at week 0. The receptors derive from a human donor with alopecia areata. Each CDR3 is given with its conserved first and last residue. A D gene is named only where the DNA matches it firmly. The size entry is marked missing in some rows and otherwise reads once, few, many or a size class.

j_gene	d_gene	v_gene	abundance	CDR3aa	CDR3nt
TRBJ2-1	TRBD2	TRBV30	few	CAWTKIAGDSYNEQFF	TGTGCCTGGACCAAAATAGCGGGAGACTCCTACAATGAGCAGTTCTTC
TRBJ2-1	NA	TRBV7-6	NA	CASSLAFASYNEQFF	TGTGCCAGCAGCTTAGCGTTTGCCTCCTACAATGAGCAGTTCTTC
TRBJ2-4	NA	TRBV6-1	NA	CASRAGPDIQYF	TGTGCCAGCAGGGCGGGGCCGGACATTCAGTACTTC
TRBJ2-1	TRBD2	TRBV7-9	NA	CASSPRGGTGGPPNEQFF	TGTGCCAGCAGCCCCCGGGGGGGAACCGGGGGGCCTCCAAATGAGCAGTTCTTC
TRBJ2-5	NA	TRBV29-1	NA	CSVDSSKETQYF	TGCAGCGTTGATTCAAGCAAAGAGACCCAGTACTTC
TRBJ2-3	NA	TRBV9	NA	CASSVVERTSTDTQYF	TGTGCCAGCAGCGTAGTGGAGCGGACTAGCACAGATACGCAGTATTTT
TRBJ1-1	NA	TRBV11-2	NA	CASSLFPTDNTEAFF	TGTGCCAGCAGCTTATTCCCCACAGATAACACTGAAGCTTTCTTT
TRBJ2-5	TRBD2	TRBV29-1	NA	CSVGRLAGPGETQYF	TGCAGCGTTGGGCGGCTAGCGGGGCCGGGGGAGACCCAGTACTTC
TRBJ2-1	TRBD2	TRBV5-1	NA	CASSLVPGGYNEQFF	TGCGCCAGCAGCTTGGTGCCGGGGGGTTACAATGAGCAGTTCTTC
TRBJ1-2	TRBD1	TRBV4-1	NA	CASSLAGQGNYGYTF	TGCGCCAGCAGCCTTGCTGGACAGGGGAACTATGGCTACACCTTC
TRBJ1-4	NA	TRBV11-2	NA	CASSSIRGPRGEKLFF	TGTGCCAGCAGCTCCATACGGGGACCGCGGGGGGAAAAACTGTTTTTT
TRBJ2-6	NA	TRBV4-2	NA	CASSQTLGAGANVLTF	TGTGCCAGCAGCCAAACCTTGGGGGCTGGGGCCAACGTCCTGACTTTC
TRBJ2-1	NA	TRBV30	few	CAWSSFNEQFF	TGTGCCTGGAGTTCCTTCAATGAGCAGTTCTTC
TRBJ2-2	TRBD1	TRBV29-1	NA	CSVRPGQDNTGELFF	TGCAGCGTTCGTCCGGGACAGGATAACACCGGGGAGCTGTTTTTT